The sequence of this T cell receptor beta chain was determined in a study of cytomegalovirus exposure and HLA in healthy donors. This clone has just one count. Trimming took 4 bases from V and 2 from J, leaving 10 bases between them. The CDR3 length is 13 residues. CDR1 and CDR2 (germline): SQVTM, ANQGSEA. Vbeta (60) and Jbeta (13) primers were used in the PCR. The table came from immunoSEQ multiplex PCR; TCRdb's copy has only in-frame clones and leaves some out. The data show 60,000 to 80,000 clones, with around 80% seen just once and around 3% held by the top ten. The chain employs TRBV29-1 and TRBJ2-3; D remains unclear. The sample comprised PBMCs. The sequence was obtained from a girl aged 10-17 years in good health and CMV-seropositive. DNA for the CDR3: TGCAGCGTTGCGGTAACTTACACAGATACGCAGTATTTT. Residues: CSVAVTYTDTQYF.